This TCR beta chain is drawn from a study of regulatory T cells in long-lasting Graves disease. The sample's time point: persistent/refractory GD, antithyroid drugs over 5 years with positive TRAb. The TCR library was made from RNA extracted from PBMCs. General study points: Peripheral blood was the sole material, not thyroid tissue.

With regard to this clonotype: Its antigen remains unknown.

Trimming at V came to 6 bases and at J to 0 bases, leaving 14 bases not matched to a gene. Germline CDR1 and CDR2: MNHNS and SASEGT. The CDR3 is made up of 18 amino acids. Investigators prepared the TCR beta libraries by applying iRepertoire HTBI primers and Arm-PCR of CDR3 regions. MiXCR was run by TCRdb on the multiplex PCR reads, yielding one entry per CDR3 protein. In the table there are about 400,000 distinct CDR3 sequences, around 21% of which are singletons. V usage is TRBV6-1 and J usage is TRBJ2-4; TRBD1 matches 7 bases. The TCR originated in a female donor with Graves disease. The specimen comprised peripheral blood mononuclear cells (PBMCs), sampled when the disease was refractory, from a patient treated with antithyroid drugs. CDR3 residues: CASRDRTGPPQAKNIQYF. The CDR3 coding sequence is TGTGCCAGCAGAGACCGGACAGGACCCCCGCAAGCCAAAAACATTCAGTACTTC.